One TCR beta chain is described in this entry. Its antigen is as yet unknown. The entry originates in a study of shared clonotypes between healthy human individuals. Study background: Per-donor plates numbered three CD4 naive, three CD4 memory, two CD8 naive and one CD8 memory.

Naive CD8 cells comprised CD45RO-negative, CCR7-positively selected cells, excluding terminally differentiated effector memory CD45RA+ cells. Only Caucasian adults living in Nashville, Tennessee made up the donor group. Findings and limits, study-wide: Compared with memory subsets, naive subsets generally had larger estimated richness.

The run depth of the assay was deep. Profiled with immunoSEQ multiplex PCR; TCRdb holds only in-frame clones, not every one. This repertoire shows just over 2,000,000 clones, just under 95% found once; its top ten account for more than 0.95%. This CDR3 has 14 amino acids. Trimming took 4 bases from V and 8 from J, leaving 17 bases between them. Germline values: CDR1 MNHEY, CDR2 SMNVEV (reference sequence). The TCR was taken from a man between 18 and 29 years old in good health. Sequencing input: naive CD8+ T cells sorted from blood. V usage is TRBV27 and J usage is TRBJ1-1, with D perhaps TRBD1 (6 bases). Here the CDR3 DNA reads TGTGCCAGCAGTTCCTACGGGGGCGGACCGGAAGCTTTCTTT. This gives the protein CASSSYGGGPEAFF.